This section outlines one T cell receptor beta chain sequence together with its context. Its specificity is not known. This record belongs to a study of cytomegalovirus exposure and HLA in healthy donors. Study-level background: There were more than 350 genotyped donors. Of these, 75% to 90% fell in the genetic ancestry cluster associated with self-reported Caucasian donors.

Study-wide results and limits: HLA restriction was apparent for most CMV-associated TCR beta chains in a later analysis. The classifier reportedly diagnosed cytomegalovirus status with high specificity and sensitivity.

CDR1 and CDR2 from the germline V gene are SGHRS and YFSETQ. There are 17 residues in the CDR3. Germline trimming cut 6 bases from V and 4 bases from J; bases unmatched to any gene: 18. The PCR had 60 Vbeta and 13 Jbeta primers. Only in-frame clones appear in the TCRdb table, and some are missing; sequencing was by immunoSEQ multiplex PCR. The data show fewer than 130,000 clones, about three quarters seen once. The sequencing sample was made of PBMCs. This sequence originates from a woman under 40 in good health and CMV-seronegative. This rearrangement joins TRBV5-1 to TRBJ1-1; 7 nucleotides match TRBD1. The CDR3 reads CASNKGQAPREATEAFF. CDR3 DNA sequence: TGCGCCAGCAACAAAGGACAGGCGCCGAGGGAGGCCACTGAAGCTTTCTTT. The full variable domain, completed using reference TRBV5-1 and TRBJ1-1, is KAGVTQTPRYLIKTRGQQVTLSCSPISGHRSVSWYQQTPGQGLQFLFEYFSETQRNKGNFPGRFSGRQFSNSRSEMNVSTLELGDSALYLCASNKGQAPREATEAFFGQGTRLTVV.